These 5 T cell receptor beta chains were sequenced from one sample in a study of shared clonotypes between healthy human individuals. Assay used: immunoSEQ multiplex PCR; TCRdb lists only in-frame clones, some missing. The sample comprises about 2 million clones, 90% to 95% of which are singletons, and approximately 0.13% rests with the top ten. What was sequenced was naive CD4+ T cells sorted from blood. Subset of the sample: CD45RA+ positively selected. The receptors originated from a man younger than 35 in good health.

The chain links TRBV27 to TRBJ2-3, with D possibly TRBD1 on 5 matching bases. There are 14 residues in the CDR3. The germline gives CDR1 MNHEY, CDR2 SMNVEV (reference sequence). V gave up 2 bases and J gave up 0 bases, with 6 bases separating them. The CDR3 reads CASSLDSSTDTQYF. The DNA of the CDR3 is TGTGCCAGCAGTTTAGACAGTAGCACAGATACGCAGTATTTT.

The CDR3, as DNA: TGTGCCAGCAGCGTAGTGGGTTCACCCCTCCACTTT. Translated, it gives CASSVVGSPLHF. The chain recombines TRBV9 with TRBJ1-6; D remains ambiguous. The CDR3 spans 12 residues. V lost 0 bases, J lost 9 bases, and 4 bases lay in between. Germline CDR1 and CDR2: SGDLS and YYNGEE.

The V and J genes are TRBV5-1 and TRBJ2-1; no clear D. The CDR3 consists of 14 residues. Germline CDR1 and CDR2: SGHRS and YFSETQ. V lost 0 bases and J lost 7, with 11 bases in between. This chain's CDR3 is CASSLEAWGNEQFF. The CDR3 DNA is TGCGCCAGCAGCTTGGAGGCGTGGGGTAATGAGCAGTTCTTC. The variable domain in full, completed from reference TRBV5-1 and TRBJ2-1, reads KAGVTQTPRYLIKTRGQQVTLSCSPISGHRSVSWYQQTPGQGLQFLFEYFSETQRNKGNFPGRFSGRQFSNSRSEMNVSTLELGDSALYLCASSLEAWGNEQFFGPGTRLTVL.

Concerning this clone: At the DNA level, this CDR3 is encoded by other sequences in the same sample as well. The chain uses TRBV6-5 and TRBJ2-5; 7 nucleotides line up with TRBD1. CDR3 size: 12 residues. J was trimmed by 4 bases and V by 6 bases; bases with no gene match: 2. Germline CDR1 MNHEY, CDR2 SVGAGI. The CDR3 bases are TGTGCCAGCAGCAGACAGGGAGAGACCCAGTACTTC. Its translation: CASSRQGETQYF.

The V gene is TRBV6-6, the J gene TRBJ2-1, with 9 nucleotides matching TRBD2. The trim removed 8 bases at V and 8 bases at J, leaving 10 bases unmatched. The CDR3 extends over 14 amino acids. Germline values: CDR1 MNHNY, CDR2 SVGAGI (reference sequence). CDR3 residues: CASVFAGGPYEQFF. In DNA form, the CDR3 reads TGTGCCAGCGTCTTTGCGGGAGGGCCTTATGAGCAGTTCTTC.